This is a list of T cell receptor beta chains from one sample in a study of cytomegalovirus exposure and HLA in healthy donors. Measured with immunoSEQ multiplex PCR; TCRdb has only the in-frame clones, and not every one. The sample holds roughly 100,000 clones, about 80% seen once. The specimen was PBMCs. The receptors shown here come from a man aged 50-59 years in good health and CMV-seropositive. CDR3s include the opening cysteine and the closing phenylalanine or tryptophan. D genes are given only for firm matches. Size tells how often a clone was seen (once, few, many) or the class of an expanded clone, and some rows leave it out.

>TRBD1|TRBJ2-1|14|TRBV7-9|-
TGTTCCAGCACCCAGGACAGGGGGCACGATGAGCAGTTCTTC
CSSTQDRGHDEQFF
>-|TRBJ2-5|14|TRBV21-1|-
TGTGCCAGCACCCCGGCGGAACTACTGGAGACCCAGTACTTC
CASTPAELLETQYF
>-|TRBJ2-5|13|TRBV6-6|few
TGTGCCAGCAGGACCGAGGACCAAGAGACCCAGTACTTC
CASRTEDQETQYF
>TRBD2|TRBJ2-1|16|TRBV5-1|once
TGCGCCAGCAGCTCCTCGGGCGGGAGTGTCAACAATGAGCAGTTCTTC
CASSSSGGSVNNEQFF
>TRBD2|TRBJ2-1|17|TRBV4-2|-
TGTGCCAGCAGCCAAGAGGGACTAGCGGGCTCCTACAATGAGCAGTTCTTC
CASSQEGLAGSYNEQFF
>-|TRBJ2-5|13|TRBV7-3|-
TGTGCCAGCAGCACGCGACCGGGGGAGACCCAGTACTTC
CASSTRPGETQYF
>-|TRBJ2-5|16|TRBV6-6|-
TGTGCCAGCAGTTACTCGGCAGGGGGAGGTTCAGAGACCCAGTACTTC
CASSYSAGGGSETQYF
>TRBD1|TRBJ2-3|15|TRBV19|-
TGTGCCAGTATTAGGACAGGGGGGAGCACAGATACGCAGTATTTT
CASIRTGGSTDTQYF
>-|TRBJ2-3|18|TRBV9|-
TGTGCCAGCGGCGTAGGTTCTCTGGGTCTAGTGGGCACAGATACGCAGTATTTT
CASGVGSLGLVGTDTQYF
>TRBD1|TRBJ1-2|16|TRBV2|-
TGTGCCAGCACCTTAAGGGGACAGGTGGGAAGCTATGGCTACACCTTC
CASTLRGQVGSYGYTF
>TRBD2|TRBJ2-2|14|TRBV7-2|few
TGTGCCAGCAGACTAGCGGTGAACACCGGGGAGCTGTTTTTT
CASRLAVNTGELFF
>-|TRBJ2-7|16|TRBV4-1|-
TGCGCCAGCAGCCAGTATAATCGTGAGGGAAACTACGAGCAGTACTTC
CASSQYNREGNYEQYF
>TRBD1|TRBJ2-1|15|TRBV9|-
TGTGCCAGCAGGTCTTCCTTAGATAGGGGGCATGAGCAGTTCTTC
CASRSSLDRGHEQFF
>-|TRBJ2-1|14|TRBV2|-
TGTGCCAGCACCCAACGAGGAGGGGCGGTTGAGCAGTTCTTC
CASTQRGGAVEQFF
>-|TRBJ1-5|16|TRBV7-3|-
TGTGCCAGCAGCTTAAAGGAGGAGGTCGTGAATCAGCCCCAGCATTTT
CASSLKEEVVNQPQHF
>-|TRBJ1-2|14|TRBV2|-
TGTGCCAGCCGGGACATCTCGACTAACTATGGCTACACCTTC
CASRDISTNYGYTF
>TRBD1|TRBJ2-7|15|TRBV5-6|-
TGTGCCAGCGCGTCGAGGGGGACAGGCATCTACGAGCAGTACTTC
CASASRGTGIYEQYF
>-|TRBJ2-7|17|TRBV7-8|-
TGTGCCAGCAGCTTAGCGGACCCCAGGGCGACCTCCTACGAGCAGTACTTC
CASSLADPRATSYEQYF
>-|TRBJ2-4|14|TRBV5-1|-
TGCGCCAGCAGCTTGGGGGGAGAGGGAAACATTCAGTACTTC
CASSLGGEGNIQYF
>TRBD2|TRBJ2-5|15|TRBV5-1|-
TGCGCCAGCAGCCCCCCTAGCGGGCCCCAAGAGACCCAGTACTTC
CASSPPSGPQETQYF
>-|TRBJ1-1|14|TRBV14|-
TGTGCCAGCAGCCCCCTGGGACAGAACACTGAAGCTTTCTTT
CASSPLGQNTEAFF
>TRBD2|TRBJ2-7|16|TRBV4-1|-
TGCGCCAGCAGCCCGCTTCCGAATAGCGGGATCTACGAGCAGTACTTC
CASSPLPNSGIYEQYF
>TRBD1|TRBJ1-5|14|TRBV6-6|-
TGTGCCAGCAGTTACTCGAGAGGGGGCGAACCCCAGCATTTT
CASSYSRGGEPQHF
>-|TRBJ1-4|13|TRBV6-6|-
TGTGCCAGCAGTTATCGCGGGAATGAAAAACTGTTTTTT
CASSYRGNEKLFF
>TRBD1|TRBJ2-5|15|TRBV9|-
TGTGCCAGCAGCGTAGGTACAGGGGGTGGGGAGACCCAGTACTTC
CASSVGTGGGETQYF
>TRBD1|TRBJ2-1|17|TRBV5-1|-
TGCGCCAGCAGCTCCGTGATGGGGACAGGGATGGACAATGAGCAGTTCTTC
CASSSVMGTGMDNEQFF
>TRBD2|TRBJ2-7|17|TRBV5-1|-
TGCGCCAGCAGCTTGGCCCAAGGAGGGAGGGATTCCTACGAGCAGTACTTC
CASSLAQGGRDSYEQYF
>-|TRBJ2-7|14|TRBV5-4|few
TGTGCCAGCAGCCAACAGGGAGCCCCCTACGAGCAGTACTTC
CASSQQGAPYEQYF
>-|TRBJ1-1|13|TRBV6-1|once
TGTGCCAGCAGTGAAGCACAGGAGACTGAAGCTTTCTTT
CASSEAQETEAFF
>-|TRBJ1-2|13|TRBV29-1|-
TGCAGCGGCAGACAGGCGGGAGACTATGGCTACACCTTC
CSGRQAGDYGYTF
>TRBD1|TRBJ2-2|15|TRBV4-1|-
TGCGCCAGCAGCCCAGGGGGCTCAAACACCGGGGAGCTGTTTTTT
CASSPGGSNTGELFF
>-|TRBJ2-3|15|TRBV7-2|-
TGTGCCAGCAGCTCCACCTCAGGGGGGAGAGATACGCAGTATTTT
CASSSTSGGRDTQYF
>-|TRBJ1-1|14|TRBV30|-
TGTGCCTGGAGTCCGACACCTTTGAACACTGAAGCTTTCTTT
CAWSPTPLNTEAFF
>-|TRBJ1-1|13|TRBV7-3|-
TGTGCCAGCAGCTTACAGGGAGGGACTGAAGCTTTCTTT
CASSLQGGTEAFF
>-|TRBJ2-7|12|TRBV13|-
TGTGCCAGCAGCTTCTTACAAGACGAGCAGTACTTC
CASSFLQDEQYF
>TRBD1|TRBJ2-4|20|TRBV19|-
TGTGCCAGTAGTTCCGACCGGGACAGGGGAGGACTAGTATATTCGGACATTCAGTACTTC
CASSSDRDRGGLVYSDIQYF
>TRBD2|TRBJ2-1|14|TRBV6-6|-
TGTGCCAGCAGTTACTCCGACGCGGGGGATGAGCAGTTCTTC
CASSYSDAGDEQFF
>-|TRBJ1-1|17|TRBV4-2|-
TGTGCCAGCAGCCAAGAGTTGGACAGCTATATGAACACTGAAGCTTTCTTT
CASSQELDSYMNTEAFF
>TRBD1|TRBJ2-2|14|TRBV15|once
TGTGCCACCAGTCTAGGGGGCAACACCGGGGAGCTGTTTTTT
CATSLGGNTGELFF
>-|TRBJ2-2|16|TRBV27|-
TGTGCCAGCAGTTTATGGGCAGGGGTTGGCACCGGGGAGCTGTTTTTT
CASSLWAGVGTGELFF